This TCR beta chain was found in a study of blood T cell repertoires in COVID-19. This CDR3 comprises 14 residues. The germline CDR1 and CDR2 sequences are MNHEY and SMNVEV (reference sequence). The J segment lost 2 bases and the V segment lost 4 bases, leaving 4 bases of the junction unmatched. Clones were sequenced by immunoSEQ multiplex PCR, and TCRdb holds only the in-frame ones, with some missing. The table includes about 140,000 clones, roughly 87% detected once. This chain joins TRBV27 and TRBJ2-7, with 8 bases aligning to TRBD1. The sample consisted of peripheral blood. This clonotype originated in a woman aged 50 to 60 with acute or convalescent COVID-19. The CDR3 coding sequence is TGTGCCAGCAGTTGGGGGACAGGAGCCTACGAGCAGTACTTC. It is translated as CASSWGTGAYEQYF.